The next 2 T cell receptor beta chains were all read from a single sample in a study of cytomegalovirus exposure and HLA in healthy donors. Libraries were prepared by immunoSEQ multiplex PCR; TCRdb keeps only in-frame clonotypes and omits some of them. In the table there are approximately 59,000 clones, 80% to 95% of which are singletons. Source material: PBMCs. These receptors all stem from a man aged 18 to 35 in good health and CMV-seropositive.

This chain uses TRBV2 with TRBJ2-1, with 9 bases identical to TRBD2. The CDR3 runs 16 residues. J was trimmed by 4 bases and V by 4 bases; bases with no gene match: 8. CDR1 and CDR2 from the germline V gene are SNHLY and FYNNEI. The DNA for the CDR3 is TGTGCCAGCAGTGGCGGGCTAGCGGGAAGGTACAATGAGCAGTTCTTC. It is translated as CASSGGLAGRYNEQFF.

CDR3 sequence: CASSDVGRTSGGTGELFF. The CDR3 DNA follows: TGTGCCAGCAGTGATGTAGGTAGGACTAGCGGAGGGACCGGGGAGCTGTTTTTT. This rearrangement joins TRBV2 to TRBJ2-2; 10 bases match TRBD2. Trimming removed 3 bases from V and 5 bases from J; junction bases left unmatched: 12. Germline loops: CDR1 SNHLY, CDR2 FYNNEI. This CDR3 is 18 amino acids long.